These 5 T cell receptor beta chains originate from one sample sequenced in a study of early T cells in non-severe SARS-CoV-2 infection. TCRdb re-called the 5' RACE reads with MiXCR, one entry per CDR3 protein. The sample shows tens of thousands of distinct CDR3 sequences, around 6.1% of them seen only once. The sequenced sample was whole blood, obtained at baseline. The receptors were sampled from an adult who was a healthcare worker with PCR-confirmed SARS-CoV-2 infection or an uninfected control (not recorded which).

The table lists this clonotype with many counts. In DNA form, the CDR3 reads TGTGCCAGCACCACACATCTCGAGCAGTTCTTC. Translating it yields CASTTHLEQFF. This chain uses TRBV6-6 with TRBJ2-1; D is ambiguous. Trimming took 7 bases from V and 10 from J, leaving 11 bases between them. CDR1 is MNHNY, CDR2 SVGAGI, per germline (reference sequence). This CDR3 is built from 11 residues.

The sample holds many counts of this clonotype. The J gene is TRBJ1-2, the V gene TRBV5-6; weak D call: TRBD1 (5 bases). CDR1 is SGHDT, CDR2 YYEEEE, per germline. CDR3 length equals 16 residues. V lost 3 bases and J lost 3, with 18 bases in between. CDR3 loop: CASSSPREGRDYGYTF. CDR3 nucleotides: TGTGCCAGCAGCTCCCCACGGGAGGGGAGGGACTATGGCTACACCTTC.

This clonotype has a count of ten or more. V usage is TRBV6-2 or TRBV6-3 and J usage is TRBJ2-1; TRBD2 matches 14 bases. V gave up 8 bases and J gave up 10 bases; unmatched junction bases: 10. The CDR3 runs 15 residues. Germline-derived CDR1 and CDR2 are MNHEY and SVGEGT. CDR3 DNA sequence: TGTGCCAGCGCCTCCGGGACTAGCGGGGGAAGGGAGCAGTTCTTC. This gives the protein CASASGTSGGREQFF.

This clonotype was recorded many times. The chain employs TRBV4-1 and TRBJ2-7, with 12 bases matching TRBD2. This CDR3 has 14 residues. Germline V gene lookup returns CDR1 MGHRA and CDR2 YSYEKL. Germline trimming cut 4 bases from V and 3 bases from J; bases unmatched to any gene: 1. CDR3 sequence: CASSPSGRGYEQYF. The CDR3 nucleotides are TGCGCCAGCAGCCCTAGCGGGAGGGGCTACGAGCAGTACTTC.

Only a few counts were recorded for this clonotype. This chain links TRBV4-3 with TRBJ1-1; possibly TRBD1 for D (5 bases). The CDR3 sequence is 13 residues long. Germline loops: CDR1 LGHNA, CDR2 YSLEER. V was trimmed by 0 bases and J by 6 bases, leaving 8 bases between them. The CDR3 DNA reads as TGCGCCAGCAGCCAAGATTGGGGGGCTGAAGCTTTCTTT. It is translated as CASSQDWGAEAFF.